This TCR beta chain was found in a study of Ad26.COV2.S vaccination and SARS-CoV-2 variants. Sequencing used immunoSEQ multiplex PCR; TCRdb keeps in-frame clones, though not all of them. The repertoire consists of about 400,000 clones, with roughly nine tenths occurring once and the leading ten covering 3.5%. Study-wide points: Recipients of either vaccine or placebo displayed similar breadth of non-spike TCRs. CD8+ and CD4+ T cells specific for spike reportedly responded with substantial breadth after vaccination.

CDR3 length equals 19 residues. In regard to this clone: Its antigen is not known.

The treatment was: over 15 received Ad26.COV2.S at low or high dose, single or two shots; several received placebo; per-sample allocation not given. The study sampled participants on day 63 after the first vaccine or placebo injection. Spike of the Wuhan-strain SARS-CoV-2 was expressed by an Ad26 vector, which formed the vaccine. The rearrangement joins TRBV21-1 to TRBJ2-6; the table gives TRBD2 as D, unverified against the DNA. TRBV21-1 is a recognized pseudogene. The sequence was obtained from a person between 18 and 65 years old who received the Ad26.COV2.S COVID-19 vaccine or a placebo. The sample was peripheral blood, taken in a trial of Ad26.COV2.S vaccine versus placebo. The CDR3 reads CASSKAGSGAFSGANVLTF. CDR3 DNA sequence: TGTGCCAGCAGCAAAGCCGGCAGCGGGGCCTTCTCTGGGGCCAACGTCCTGACTTTC.